What follows is one TCR beta chain and its context. What it binds is not known. The repertoire was sequenced with immunoSEQ multiplex PCR; TCRdb's copy has only in-frame clones and lacks some. The sample has some 100,000 clones, approximately 91% seen once. The data were obtained in a study of PD-L1 blockade in urothelial cancer. Turning to the study itself: Anywhere from 0 to 3 prior chemotherapy regimens had been received by patients. A median roughly 150,000 T cells were found in blood samples. Blood was tested 3 weeks (second dose) and 6 weeks into treatment.

V lost 7 bases and J lost 1; bases outside the gene matches: 7. The CDR3 has 14 amino acids. Germline-derived CDR1 and CDR2 are SNHLY and FYNNEI. Study-wide results and limits: Survival was better when pretreatment blood TCR clonality fell below the median.

The chain recombines TRBV2 with TRBJ2-7, with TRBD2 matching 7 bases. This clonotype was obtained from a woman at least 80 years old with urothelial cancer. The sample here was PBMCs, taken around atezolizumab (anti-PD-L1) treatment. This chain's CDR3 is CASTPLAASYEQYF. Written as DNA, the CDR3 is TGTGCCAGCACCCCCCTAGCGGCTTCCTACGAGCAGTACTTC.